This T cell receptor (beta chain) was identified in a study of shared clonotypes between healthy human individuals. With regard to this clone: Other nucleotide sequences in the sample specify the same CDR3.

Losses at the gene ends were 6 bases for V and 0 bases for J; bases not matched to a gene: 5. Germline CDR1 and CDR2: SGHTA and FQGTGA. The CDR3 consists of 15 residues. A deep-level run was used for the assay. Assay: immunoSEQ multiplex PCR; the TCRdb copy retains only in-frame clones and omits some. The table lists some 500,000 clones, around 77% of them singletons. Sequencing used PBMCs. The source of this sequence is a woman between 35 and 50 years old in good health. Some clones in this sample may be carry-over from other donors' samples. The rearrangement uses TRBV7-3 and TRBJ2-1; 7 bases map to TRBD2. CDR3 sequence reads: CASSPGGSSYNEQFF. CDR3 nucleotides: TGTGCCAGCAGTCCAGGCGGGAGCTCCTACAATGAGCAGTTCTTC.